This is a list of T cell receptor beta chains from one sample in a study of blood T cell repertoires in COVID-19. Clones were read by immunoSEQ multiplex PCR, and TCRdb kept only the in-frame ones, dropping some. The sample includes 110,000 to 150,000 clones, roughly 88% of them seen just once. Material: peripheral blood. The receptors derive from a man aged 55 to 70 with active or convalescent COVID-19. CDR3s include the opening cysteine and the closing phenylalanine or tryptophan. Only some rows state a clone size, as once, few, many or a class for expanded clones.

TRBJ1-3	TRBV19	-	CASSIRQGAGNTIYF
TRBJ1-1	TRBV3-1/TRBV3-2	-	CASSQGGLRTYMLF
TRBJ2-2	TRBV4-1	once	CASSYLLNTGELFF
TRBJ1-1	TRBV29-1	-	CSVDTGLGAFF
TRBJ1-1	TRBV11-2	few	CASSLSGGNTEAFF
TRBJ2-1	TRBV6-5	-	CASSYDRGSYNEQFF
TRBJ1-4	TRBV7-9	-	CASSLPYIGGHEKLFF
TRBJ1-1	TRBV27	-	CASSSQGLLNTEAFF
TRBJ2-7	TRBV12-5	-	CASGFDAGGYEQYF
TRBJ1-5	TRBV4-1	-	CASSQGTGLNQPQHF
TRBJ1-2	TRBV30	-	CARTGTQGYTF
TRBJ1-2	TRBV18	-	CASSPTGDYGYTF
TRBJ1-2	TRBV6-6	many	CASSYSEKGRGYTF
TRBJ1-3	TRBV6-9	few	CASSFNRGSGNTIYF
TRBJ1-1	TRBV27	-	CASSFRARRAEAFF
TRBJ2-2	TRBV7-2	-	CASRPSRGRGRTGELFF
TRBJ1-2	TRBV18	many	CASSPDRGSRYGYTF
TRBJ1-1	TRBV14	-	CASSHGQGGRTEAFF
TRBJ2-1	TRBV5-1	few	CASSPSGGSFNEQFF
TRBJ2-7	TRBV7-2	-	CASSLELAGGRNEQYF
TRBJ1-2	TRBV7-2	-	CASSPRQGDYGYTF
TRBJ2-3	TRBV10-1	once	CASSESLAGGPSDTQYF
TRBJ1-2	TRBV28	-	CASSSPGATRRYGYTF
TRBJ2-5	TRBV18	-	CASSLGQGETQYF
TRBJ1-2	TRBV2	-	CASGTGGAWGYTF
TRBJ2-3	TRBV4-3	-	CASSQDRTDADTQYF
TRBJ1-1	TRBV18	few	CASSRSETGGLEAFF
TRBJ1-6	TRBV7-2	-	CASSQQPDNSPLHF
TRBJ2-3	TRBV12-5	-	CASGLGLAGTDTQYF
TRBJ1-4	TRBV6-6	-	CASSYPPGTGREKLFF
TRBJ2-7	TRBV28	-	CASSAPGQGLYEQYF
TRBJ1-1	TRBV6-1	-	CASSEGRYTEAFF
TRBJ1-5	TRBV7-8	-	CASSLEGSGGYSNQPQHF
TRBJ2-5	TRBV7-8	-	CASSFGLAGQTQYF
TRBJ2-7	TRBV19	-	CASSGQGGYEQYF
TRBJ1-4	TRBV19	-	CASSRGGGDEKLFF
TRBJ2-1	TRBV6-2/TRBV6-3	-	CASSYSLQGGGYNEQFF
TRBJ1-1	TRBV6-5	-	CASSKTTGGRTEAFF
TRBJ2-7	TRBV9	many	CASSAQGAYEQYF
TRBJ1-3	TRBV9	few	CASSAGGLLGGNTIYF
TRBJ1-2	TRBV18	-	CASSPEGIGYGYTF
TRBJ2-2	TRBV28	once	CASSFYGRARTGELFF
TRBJ1-5	TRBV4-3	-	CASSQDGRGRIKQPQHF
TRBJ2-1	TRBV7-2	-	CASSLEGTSGGARNEQFF
TRBJ2-1	TRBV7-9	-	CASSSADTGGRLEQFF
TRBJ1-6	TRBV13	-	CASSPTGETSPLHF
TRBJ2-7	TRBV3-1/TRBV3-2	-	CASSHDTGAGEQYF
TRBJ1-2	TRBV6-4	-	CASSVQGGSGYGYTF
TRBJ1-4	TRBV7-9	-	CASSPRVGDRNEKLFF
TRBJ1-1	TRBV7-9	few	CASSLVDRGKEAFF
TRBJ1-3	TRBV4-3	-	CASSQGTGPGNTIYF
TRBJ1-5	TRBV19	-	CASSIRSAPNQPQHF
TRBJ2-7	TRBV27	-	CASGPGLADYEQYF